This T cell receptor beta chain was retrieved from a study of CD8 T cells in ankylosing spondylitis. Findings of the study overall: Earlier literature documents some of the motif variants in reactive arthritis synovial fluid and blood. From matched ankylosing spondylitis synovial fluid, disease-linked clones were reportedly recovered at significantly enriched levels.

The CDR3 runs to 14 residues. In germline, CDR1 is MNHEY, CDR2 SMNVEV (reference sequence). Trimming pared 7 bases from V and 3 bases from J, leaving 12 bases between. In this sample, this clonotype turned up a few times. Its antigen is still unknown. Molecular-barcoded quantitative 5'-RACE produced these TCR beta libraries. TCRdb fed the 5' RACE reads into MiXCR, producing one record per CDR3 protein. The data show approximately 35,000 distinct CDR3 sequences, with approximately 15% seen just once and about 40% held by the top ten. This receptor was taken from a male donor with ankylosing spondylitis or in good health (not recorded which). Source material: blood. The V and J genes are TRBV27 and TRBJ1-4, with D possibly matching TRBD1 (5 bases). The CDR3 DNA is TGTGCCAGCAAAGGGACGGGAGCTAATGAAAAACTGTTTTTT. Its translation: CASKGTGANEKLFF.